This T cell receptor beta chain was documented in a study of blood T cells in healthy people across ages. Background on the study: Template switching retrieved approximately one barcoded beta molecule for each two T cells.

Alongside a J-beta primer mix, a sample-barcoded 5' primer served in a second PCR lasting about 7 to 11 cycles. TCRdb itself ran the 5' RACE reads through MiXCR, one entry per CDR3 protein. The sample shows approximately 690,000 distinct CDR3 sequences, around two fifths of them seen only once. This clonotype occurred once. The specimen sequenced was blood. This TCR was sampled from an older man in good health.

The CDR3 DNA reads as TGCGCCAGCAGCTTGGAGGGGCCAAGTAATACTCAGCCCCAGCATTTT. It specifies CASSLEGPSNTQPQHF. This sequence joins TRBV5-1 and TRBJ1-5, with D possibly matching TRBD1 (5 bases). There are 16 residues in the CDR3. The germline V and J ends were trimmed by 0 bases and 6 bases, with 16 bases remaining between them. Germline CDR1 SGHRS, CDR2 YFSETQ.